The present entry profiles one T cell receptor beta chain with its context. At the DNA level, this CDR3 is encoded by other sequences in the same sample as well. This sample was taken from a study of graft-versus-host responses after intestinal transplantation. General study results and limits: The presence of high graft-versus-host to host-versus-graft clonal ratios in allografts characterized patients with graft-donor T cell macrochimerism. Early HvG declines after transplant were associated with peak circulating GvH clone levels. Detection of GvH clones occurred in recipient marrow, and some had their first appearance in ileum or blood.

The CDR3 has 12 residues. V dropped 0 bases and J dropped 0 bases, with 0 bases sitting between them. Germline CDR1 reads SGHAT; CDR2 reads FQNNGV. The plating included about 200,000 irradiated, violet-dye-labeled stimulator cells together with about 200,000 CFSE-labeled responder cells. Post-reaction, proliferating CD3+CD4+ and CD3+CD8+ responders (CFSE-low) were sorted. Generated by immunoSEQ multiplex PCR, the TCRdb table keeps only in-frame clones and is missing some. The top ten clones hold 7.5% to 9.5% of a sample with 20,000 to 25,000 clones, 25% to 35% of them seen once. This receptor was identified in a human patient who received an intestinal transplant. This chain links TRBV11-2 with TRBJ2-7; D call uncertain. Sample: alloreactive CD8+ T cells from a mixed lymphocyte reaction culture, taken before intestinal transplant. Subset in this sample: CFSE-low proliferating T cells sorted from approximately 6-day pre-transplant mixed lymphocyte reaction (GvH or HvG direction). The CDR3 loop reads CASSLDSYEQYF. As DNA, the CDR3 is TGTGCCAGCAGCTTAGACTCCTACGAGCAGTACTTC. Drawing the rest from reference TRBV11-2 and TRBJ2-7, the complete variable domain is EAGVAQSPRYKIIEKRQSVAFWCNPISGHATLYWYQQILGQGPKLLIQFQNNGVVDDSQLPKDRFSAERLKGVDSTLKIQPAKLEDSAVYLCASSLDSYEQYFGPGTRLTVT.